These 26 T cell receptor beta chains originate from one sample sequenced in a study of blood T cell repertoires in COVID-19. Generated by immunoSEQ multiplex PCR, the TCRdb table keeps only in-frame clones and is missing some. The repertoire has more than 450,000 clones, around 90% of them found once; the top ten carry under 0.85%. The specimen sequenced was PBMCs or T cells enriched from blood (not recorded which). The receptor source for this set is a woman in her late teens or twenties who had recovered from COVID-19.

The chain combines TRBV30 with TRBJ1-4, with D maybe TRBD1 (5 bases). Germline CDR1 and CDR2: GTSNPN and SVGIG (reference sequence). This CDR3 is built from 14 residues. Trimming cost V 0 bases and J 7 bases, with 12 bases left between them. The CDR3 is CAWSVPGESEKLFF. Written as DNA, the CDR3 is TGTGCCTGGAGTGTACCGGGGGAAAGTGAAAAACTGTTTTTT.

This chain links TRBV9 with TRBJ1-4, with D possibly matching TRBD1 (5 bases). The CDR3 extends over 15 amino acids. Trimming removed 4 bases at V and 8 bases at J, with 18 bases between. Germline V gives CDR1 SGDLS, CDR2 YYNGEE. The CDR3 sequence is CASSPYLQEGEKLFF. CDR3 in DNA: TGTGCCAGCAGCCCGTATCTACAGGAAGGGGAAAAACTGTTTTTT.

V and J are TRBV7-9 and TRBJ1-1, with D perhaps TRBD1 (6 bases). Trimming pared 4 bases from V and 5 bases from J, leaving 11 bases between. CDR3 length: 13 residues. CDR1 and CDR2 (germline): SEHNR, FQNEAQ (reference sequence). The CDR3 nucleotides are TGTGCCAGCAGCTATATTAGGGGGACTGAAGCTTTCTTT. It yields the protein CASSYIRGTEAFF.

The genes are TRBV11-3 and TRBJ2-3, with a possible D match to TRBD2 (5 bases). Trimming removed 5 bases from V and 10 bases from J, with 13 bases in between. Germline V gives CDR1 SGHNT, CDR2 YENEEA. This CDR3 spans 12 amino acids. The CDR3, as DNA: TGTGCCAGCAGCCTGCCGGGATCGGCGCAGTATTTT. This encodes CASSLPGSAQYF. Supplemented by reference TRBV11-3 and TRBJ2-3, the full variable domain reads EAGVVQSPRYKIIEKKQPVAFWCNPISGHNTLYWYLQNLGQGPELLIRYENEEAVDDSQLPKDRFSAERLKGVDSTLKIQPAELGDSAVYLCASSLPGSAQYFGPGTRLTVL.

This chain connects TRBV4-1 to TRBJ2-7, with D tentatively TRBD1 (5 bases). Per germline, CDR1 MGHRA and CDR2 YSYEKL. The V gene lost 0 bases and the J gene lost 3 bases, with 18 bases spanning the gap. The CDR3 has 17 residues. CDR3 bases: TGCGCCAGCAGCCAAGATCATGGGGCTACCCTGGACTACGAGCAGTACTTC. Amino acid sequence: CASSQDHGATLDYEQYF.

This clone was observed a single time. The rearrangement uses TRBV18 and TRBJ2-1, with 11 bases identical to TRBD2. The CDR3 is 15 residues long. Germline CDR1 KGHSH, CDR2 LQKENI. The trim removed 6 bases at V and 9 bases at J, leaving 10 bases unmatched. As DNA, the CDR3 is TGTGCCAGCTCCCCCATTAGCGGGGGGGCCGGTGAGCAGTTCTTC. This translates into CASSPISGGAGEQFF.

V usage is TRBV6-5 and J usage is TRBJ1-6, with D hard to call. This CDR3 is built from 13 residues. CDR1 is MNHEY and CDR2 is SVGAGI in the germline V gene. The V and J ends lost 6 bases and 5 bases respectively, with 8 bases between them. The CDR3 spells CASSRQDNSPLHF. CDR3 in DNA: TGTGCCAGCAGCCGACAAGATAATTCACCCCTCCACTTT.

The chain carries TRBV6-5 and TRBJ1-5; D is possibly TRBD1 (5 bases). This CDR3 spans 14 amino acids. The V end was cut by 7 bases, the J end by 1 base, with 11 bases between. Germline V lookup: CDR1 MNHEY, CDR2 SVGAGI. DNA of the CDR3: TGTGCCAGCAAGCGGGACGCGAGCAATCAGCCCCAGCATTTT. It encodes CASKRDASNQPQHF.

This clone was recorded once. The genes are TRBV28 and TRBJ1-2, with 7 bases lining up with TRBD1. Trimming removed 3 bases from V and 4 bases from J; junction bases left unmatched: 8. The CDR3 is 15 residues long. CDR1 and CDR2 (germline): MDHEN, SYDVKM. The CDR3 sequence: CASSFGGQSLYGYTF. The DNA for the CDR3 is TGTGCCAGCAGTTTTGGGGGACAGTCCCTCTATGGCTACACCTTC.

This rearrangement joins TRBV7-3 to TRBJ1-1; D gene uncertain. The length of the CDR3 is 15 residues. CDR1 and CDR2 (germline): SGHTA, FQGTGA. Trimming removed 1 base from V and 3 bases from J, with 12 bases in between. The CDR3 region has the DNA TGTGCCAGCAGCTTAAACGCGGGTGTAGACACTGAAGCTTTCTTT. It yields the protein CASSLNAGVDTEAFF.

The chain couples TRBV19 to TRBJ1-5, with D possibly being TRBD1 (6 bases). The CDR3 has 15 amino acids. V was clipped by 5 bases and J by 1 base, with 12 bases between them. Per the germline V gene, CDR1 is LNHDA and CDR2 is SQIVND (reference sequence). CDR3 protein: CASSLDRLSNQPQHF. The CDR3 region has the DNA TGTGCCAGTAGTCTCGACAGGCTAAGCAATCAGCCCCAGCATTTT.

The chain has TRBV5-1 and TRBJ1-1; 7 bases map to TRBD1. Germline CDR1 and CDR2: SGHRS and YFSETQ. This CDR3 has 14 residues. Trimming at V came to 0 bases and at J to 7 bases, leaving 6 bases not matched to a gene. The CDR3 nucleotides are TGCGCCAGCAGCTTGGGAGGCGGGGACAGTGAAGCTTTCTTT. Its protein is CASSLGGGDSEAFF.

J is TRBJ2-5 and V is TRBV11-3, with D tentatively TRBD2 (5 bases). Germline V gene lookup returns CDR1 SGHNT and CDR2 YENEEA. Trimming removed 2 bases at V and 5 bases at J, with 9 bases between. This CDR3 spans 13 amino acids. CDR3 loop: CASSLTRFETQYF. Written as DNA, the CDR3 is TGTGCCAGCAGCTTAACTAGGTTCGAGACCCAGTACTTC.

The chain joins TRBV6-5 to TRBJ1-6, with D perhaps matching TRBD1 (6 bases). This CDR3 is 14 amino acids long. V lost 6 bases, J lost 3 bases, and 9 bases lay in between. Looked up from germline, CDR1 is MNHEY and CDR2 is SVGAGI. The CDR3 here is CASRTGFYNSPLHF. CDR3 bases: TGTGCCAGCAGAACAGGGTTCTATAATTCACCCCTCCACTTT.

This clone showed up just once. The chain couples TRBV15 to TRBJ2-5, with 8 bases fitting TRBD2. This CDR3 has 14 amino acids. V shed 5 bases and J 4 bases; nucleotides not matched to a gene: 6. Germline loops: CDR1 LNHNV, CDR2 YYDKDF (reference sequence). The CDR3 spells CATSERGGRETQYF. The CDR3 DNA reads as TGTGCCACCAGCGAACGGGGGGGCCGAGAGACCCAGTACTTC.

The chain employs TRBV27 and TRBJ2-5, with 7 bases that match TRBD2. CDR3 length equals 15 residues. Trimming took 0 bases from V and 5 from J; bases not matched to a gene: 6. CDR1 is MNHEY, CDR2 SMNVEV, per germline (reference sequence). As DNA, the CDR3 is TGTGCCAGCAGTTTATCGGGGGGGTCAGGGGAGACCCAGTACTTC. It encodes CASSLSGGSGETQYF.

This chain uses TRBV18 with TRBJ2-3, with D possibly TRBD2 on 5 matching bases. This CDR3 region has 16 residues. Germline values: CDR1 KGHSH, CDR2 LQKENI. The ends were cut back, 1 base at V and 4 bases at J, with 15 bases in the middle. This CDR3 reads CASSPLGASVSDTQYF. In DNA form, the CDR3 reads TGTGCCAGCTCACCACTGGGAGCCTCAGTTTCAGATACGCAGTATTTT.

The CDR3 spells CAIKRGTEAYNEQFF. As DNA, the CDR3 is TGTGCCATCAAAAGAGGGACAGAGGCGTACAATGAGCAGTTCTTC. The V gene is TRBV10-3, the J gene TRBJ2-1, with 7 positions matching TRBD1. CDR3 size: 15 residues. V was clipped by 7 bases and J by 4 bases; unmatched bases: 10. Looked up from germline, CDR1 is ENHRY and CDR2 is SYGVKD.

The V call is TRBV6-6, the J call TRBJ2-7; maybe TRBD2 (6 bases). Trimming left V 2 bases short and J 3 bases short, with 14 bases between. The CDR3 is made up of 15 amino acids. In germline, CDR1 is MNHNY, CDR2 SVGAGI (reference sequence). CDR3 bases: TGTGCCAGCAGTTACGACGCGGGGACGGACTACGAGCAGTACTTC. Amino acid sequence: CASSYDAGTDYEQYF.

The chain links TRBV6-5 to TRBJ1-5; the D is unclear. V lost 0 bases and J 3 bases, leaving 9 bases between the germline ends. Looked up from germline, CDR1 is MNHEY and CDR2 is SVGAGI. The CDR3 length is 15 residues. The chain's CDR3 is CASSYSKSPNQPQHF. In DNA form, the CDR3 reads TGTGCCAGCAGTTACTCGAAGAGTCCCAATCAGCCCCAGCATTTT.

The chain employs TRBV7-2 and TRBJ2-7, with 8 bases fitting TRBD2. CDR1 is SGHTA and CDR2 is FQGNSA in the germline V gene. V dropped 0 bases and J dropped 3; count of bases not matched to a gene: 1. The CDR3 sequence is 14 residues long. The CDR3 loop reads CASSLASGGYEQYF. CDR3 nucleotides: TGTGCCAGCAGCTTAGCAAGCGGGGGCTACGAGCAGTACTTC.

The chain is built from TRBV11-3 and TRBJ2-2; D perhaps matches TRBD2 (6 bases). Trimming took 3 bases from V and 5 from J, leaving 19 bases between them. Germline V gene sequence: CDR1 SGHNT, CDR2 YENEEA. There are 17 residues in the CDR3. The CDR3 here is CASSLGLGEGLTGELFF. CDR3 sequence (DNA): TGTGCCAGCAGCTTGGGGCTAGGTGAAGGACTAACCGGGGAGCTGTTTTTT.

The rearrangement uses TRBV12-5 and TRBJ1-6; D not resolved. Germline V lookup: CDR1 LGHNT, CDR2 FRNRAP. The CDR3 extends over 12 amino acids. Trimming stripped 3 bases from V and 8 bases from J, with 5 bases between. CDR3 DNA sequence: TGTGCTAGTGGTTTCGGTTATTCACCCCTCCACTTT. Protein: CASGFGYSPLHF. Using reference TRBV12-5 and TRBJ1-6 for the parts outside the CDR3, the full variable domain is DARVTQTPRHKVTEMGQEVTMRCQPILGHNTVFWYRQTMMQGLELLAYFRNRAPLDDSGMPKDRFSAEMPDATLATLKIQPSEPRDSAVYFCASGFGYSPLHFGNGTRLTVT.

This chain connects TRBV2 to TRBJ1-4; 9 bases are shared with TRBD1. V lost 4 bases to trimming and J lost 7 bases; unmatched junction nucleotides: 10. Germline loops: CDR1 SNHLY, CDR2 FYNNEI. CDR3 length equals 16 residues. The CDR3, as DNA: TGTGCCAGCAGTGTCGATTCAGGGACAGGGATTGAAAAACTGTTTTTT. Translation: CASSVDSGTGIEKLFF. The variable domain in full, with the rest retrieved from reference TRBV2 and TRBJ1-4, is EPEVTQTPSHQVTQMGQEVILRCVPISNHLYFYWYRQILGQKVEFLVSFYNNEISEKSEIFDDQFSVERPDGSNFTLKIRSTKLEDSAMYFCASSVDSGTGIEKLFFGSGTQLSVL.

The rearrangement uses TRBV5-1 and TRBJ1-5; 11 bases are shared with TRBD1. The CDR3 totals 16 residues. Trimming took 0 bases from V and 6 from J; bases not matched to a gene: 5. Germline V lookup: CDR1 SGHRS, CDR2 YFSETQ. Here the CDR3 DNA reads TGCGCCAGCAGCTTGGGGACAGGGGGCAATAGTCAGCCCCAGCATTTT. This translates into CASSLGTGGNSQPQHF. The whole variable domain, remainder taken from reference TRBV5-1 and TRBJ1-5, is KAGVTQTPRYLIKTRGQQVTLSCSPISGHRSVSWYQQTPGQGLQFLFEYFSETQRNKGNFPGRFSGRQFSNSRSEMNVSTLELGDSALYLCASSLGTGGNSQPQHFGDGTRLSIL.

This clone has a handful of counts. The J gene is TRBJ2-1, the V gene TRBV4-2; 10 positions match TRBD2. The germline CDR1 and CDR2 sequences are LGHNA and YNFKEQ. The CDR3 contains 15 residues. Trimming at V came to 1 base and at J to 9 bases, leaving 6 bases not matched to a gene. The DNA of the CDR3 is TGTGCCAGCAGCCAAGCTAGCGGGGGCTCGCGTGAGCAGTTCTTC. The encoded protein is CASSQASGGSREQFF.